The 32 T cell receptor beta chains presented below share a single source sample, sequenced in a study of blood T cell repertoires in COVID-19 (dated by TCRdb to the early 2020s). The library was prepared using the immunoSEQ multiplex PCR assay. Drawn from immuneACCESS, this table holds only the in-frame rearrangements with V and J called that TCRdb kept. Clones are partly lost; checked studies trace under half to an unresolved V gene and leave the rest unexplained. Present in this sample are fewer than 350,000 clones, roughly 86% of which were seen just once. The top ten constitute less than 10% of the sample. Sequenced sample: peripheral blood. The receptors stem from a man between 18 and 29 years old with active or convalescent COVID-19.

The chain combines TRBV7-9 with TRBJ2-5, with D perhaps matching TRBD1 (5 bases). The CDR3 covers 15 residues. V was trimmed by 2 bases and J by 3 bases, leaving 13 bases between them. Germline V gene lookup returns CDR1 SEHNR and CDR2 FQNEAQ (reference sequence). The CDR3, as DNA: TGTGCCAGCAGCTTACCAGGGTCGCCGAAAGAGACCCAGTACTTC. Amino acids: CASSLPGSPKETQYF.

The rearrangement links TRBV6-2 or TRBV6-3 to TRBJ2-3; TRBD2 matches 8 bases. From germline, CDR1 is MNHEY and CDR2 SVGEGT. The CDR3 spans 14 residues. V lost 5 bases to trimming and J lost 5 bases; unmatched junction nucleotides: 6. The CDR3 coding sequence is TGTGCCAGCAGTGACGGGACTAGTTTAGATACGCAGTATTTT. Its translation: CASSDGTSLDTQYF.

The genes are TRBV18 and TRBJ1-1; TRBD1 agrees at 8 bases. Trimming cost V 0 bases and J 2 bases; bases outside gene matches: 5. Germline V CDR1 and CDR2: KGHSH, LQKENI. This CDR3 has 16 residues. The CDR3 here is CASSPPGTGSNTEAFF. As DNA, the CDR3 is TGTGCCAGCTCACCACCTGGGACAGGCAGTAACACTGAAGCTTTCTTT.

This clone was counted a single time. The rearrangement uses TRBV19 and TRBJ2-3, with a tentative D call TRBD1 (8 bases). Germline V gives CDR1 LNHDA, CDR2 SQIVND (reference sequence). CDR3 length equals 15 residues. The germline V and J ends were trimmed by 7 bases and 4 bases, with 18 bases remaining between them. The CDR3 DNA sequence: TGTGCCAGTACCTCACAGGGGGGGGGCGCAGATACGCAGTATTTT. This sequence encodes CASTSQGGGADTQYF.

The chain employs TRBV7-6 and TRBJ1-4; the D gene is possibly TRBD1 (5 bases). Trimming left V 1 base short and J 8 bases short, with 17 bases between. From germline, CDR1 is SGHVS and CDR2 FNYEAQ. This CDR3 contains 16 residues. This chain's CDR3 is CASSLEQAGGVEKLFF. The CDR3 bases are TGTGCCAGCAGCTTAGAGCAGGCGGGGGGTGTCGAAAAACTGTTTTTT.

This chain uses TRBV10-1 with TRBJ2-2; the match to TRBD2 covers 10 bases. V lost 4 bases, J lost 5 bases, and 16 bases stayed unmatched. CDR1 WNHNN and CDR2 SYGVQD come from the germline V gene (reference sequence). The CDR3 length is 19 residues. The CDR3 protein is CASSAQDTSGGAWTGELFF. The CDR3 DNA follows: TGCGCCAGCAGTGCCCAAGACACGAGCGGGGGGGCCTGGACCGGGGAGCTGTTTTTT.

The chain uses TRBV7-9 and TRBJ2-5, with 10 bases fitting TRBD2. The CDR3 runs to 15 residues. In germline, CDR1 is SEHNR, CDR2 FQNEAQ (reference sequence). Losses at the gene ends were 5 bases for V and 2 bases for J; bases not matched to a gene: 5. This chain's CDR3 is CASSRGLAVQETQYF. For the CDR3, the DNA is TGTGCCAGCAGCCGCGGACTAGCGGTACAAGAGACCCAGTACTTC.

The chain uses TRBV19 and TRBJ1-2; D may be TRBD1 (5 bases). Trimming cost V 7 bases and J 4 bases, with 13 bases left between them. Germline-derived CDR1 and CDR2 are LNHDA and SQIVND (reference sequence). The CDR3 has 13 residues. The CDR3 loop reads CASTHRLSYGYTF. The CDR3 nucleotides are TGTGCCAGTACGCACAGGCTTTCCTATGGCTACACCTTC.

The rearrangement uses TRBV11-2 and TRBJ2-7; TRBD2 might be the D (5 bases). Germline V gene data show CDR1 as SGHAT and CDR2 as FQNNGV. CDR3 size: 16 residues. The V end lost 4 bases, the J end lost 0 bases, and 16 bases lay between the germline ends. The CDR3 nucleotides are TGTGCCAGCAGCTCAATCAGACCGGGGAGCTCCTACGAGCAGTACTTC. Translation: CASSSIRPGSSYEQYF.

The chain links TRBV10-3 to TRBJ2-5; the D gene is possibly TRBD1 (5 bases). Germline V lookup: CDR1 ENHRY, CDR2 SYGVKD. The CDR3 has 13 residues. Trimming pared 5 bases from V and 2 bases from J, leaving 9 bases between. CDR3 sequence (DNA): TGTGCCATCAGTCGACAGTCACAAGAGACCCAGTACTTC. This codes for CAISRQSQETQYF.

V usage is TRBV12-3 or TRBV12-4 and J usage is TRBJ2-6; D is unresolved. This CDR3 has 12 residues. Trimming pared 7 bases from V and 1 base from J, leaving 2 bases between. CDR3 nucleotides: TGTGCCAGCACGTCTGGGGCCAACGTCCTGACTTTC. As protein: CASTSGANVLTF.

This clone occurred once. V gene TRBV2 combines with J gene TRBJ2-7; 9 positions match TRBD2. The length of the CDR3 is 15 residues. V was pared by 6 bases and J by 9 bases, with 15 bases of the junction left unmatched. Germline V lookup: CDR1 SNHLY, CDR2 FYNNEI. CDR3 residues: CASSAPTSGQRGQYF. CDR3 bases: TGTGCCAGCAGCGCCCCGACTAGCGGACAAAGGGGGCAGTACTTC.

Here the CDR3 reads CAIPGGVPDTQYF. In nucleotides, the CDR3 is TGTGCCATCCCCGGGGGGGTCCCAGATACGCAGTATTTT. The V call is TRBV6-5, the J call TRBJ2-3, with 8 bases aligning to TRBD2. The trim removed 10 bases at V and 4 bases at J, leaving 7 bases unmatched. Germline V gene sequence: CDR1 MNHEY, CDR2 SVGAGI. The CDR3 runs 13 residues.

This chain joins TRBV21-1 and TRBJ2-7; the D call in the table, TRBD2, was not verified against the DNA. TRBV21-1 is classified as a pseudogene. The CDR3 spans 14 residues. The CDR3, as DNA: TGTGCCAGCAGCAAAGCGGGGGGGCAGGACGAGCAGTACTTC. As protein: CASSKAGGQDEQYF.

The chain recombines TRBV18 with TRBJ1-4; D ambiguous. Trimming took 6 bases from V and 5 from J, leaving 16 bases between them. The CDR3 has 15 residues. In germline, CDR1 is KGHSH, CDR2 LQKENI. The CDR3 region has the DNA TGTGCCAGCTCGGAAGGGAGGGTTTCAAATGAAAAACTGTTTTTT. Its protein is CASSEGRVSNEKLFF.

The chain recombines TRBV11-2 with TRBJ1-2; the match to TRBD1 covers 10 bases. The CDR3 extends over 15 amino acids. CDR1 is SGHAT and CDR2 is FQNNGV in the germline V gene. J was trimmed by 8 bases and V by 7 bases; bases with no gene match: 13. The CDR3 reads CASKSTDRGQEGYTF. The CDR3 DNA is TGTGCCAGCAAATCTACAGACAGGGGGCAGGAGGGCTACACCTTC.

The rearrangement joins TRBV18 to TRBJ2-7, with D perhaps matching TRBD1 (5 bases). V was clipped by 2 bases and J by 5 bases, with 10 bases between them. Germline CDR1 is KGHSH and CDR2 is LQKENI. This CDR3 has 13 amino acids. The CDR3 spells CASSPLGRDEQYF. In DNA form, the CDR3 reads TGTGCCAGCTCACCATTGGGCAGGGACGAGCAGTACTTC.

The CDR3 DNA reads TGTGCCAGCAGCTTACTTAAAACAGGGGTAGATGAAGCTTTCTTT. As protein: CASSLLKTGVDEAFF. The gene calls are TRBV7-9 and TRBJ1-1, with 7 bases lining up with TRBD1. Germline assignment: CDR1 SEHNR and CDR2 FQNEAQ (reference sequence). This CDR3 comprises 15 residues. Trimming took 2 bases from V and 7 from J; bases not matched to a gene: 10.

The CDR3 loop reads CASSLQSGLANEQFF. The CDR3 DNA is TGTGCCAGCAGCCTGCAAAGTGGACTAGCAAATGAGCAGTTCTTC. V is TRBV7-8 and J is TRBJ2-1, with TRBD2 matching over 8 bases. The V gene's germline CDR1 is SGHVS and CDR2 FQNEAQ. The CDR3 is made up of 15 amino acids. V trimming: 5 bases; J trimming: 7 bases; junction bases outside the gene matches: 10.

This chain links TRBV11-3 with TRBJ1-1; no definite D call. V dropped 4 bases and J dropped 4 bases, with 4 bases sitting between them. CDR1 and CDR2 (germline): SGHNT, YENEEA. This CDR3 spans 11 amino acids. The CDR3 region is CASSSGTEAFF. Here the CDR3 DNA reads TGTGCCAGCAGCTCCGGCACTGAAGCTTTCTTT.

The chain joins TRBV9 to TRBJ2-1, with 9 nucleotides matching TRBD2. The CDR3 covers 15 residues. V gave up 1 base and J gave up 8 bases; unmatched junction bases: 7. Per the germline V gene, CDR1 is SGDLS and CDR2 is YYNGEE. The CDR3 DNA reads TGTGCCAGCAGCGTATTGGCGGGGGGGCAGGATGAGCAGTTCTTC. This encodes CASSVLAGGQDEQFF.

The gene calls are TRBV6-2 or TRBV6-3 and TRBJ2-7, with TRBD2 matching 9 bases. V dropped 7 bases and J dropped 3; count of bases not matched to a gene: 10. Germline V gene lookup returns CDR1 MNHEY and CDR2 SVGEGT. The CDR3 is 15 residues long. This chain's CDR3 is CASNPFGLARYEQYF. The CDR3 DNA reads as TGTGCCAGCAACCCTTTCGGACTAGCGCGCTACGAGCAGTACTTC.

The chain is built from TRBV6-1 and TRBJ2-1; D is uncertain. The CDR3 has 14 residues. Per the germline V gene, CDR1 is MNHNS and CDR2 is SASEGT. V was clipped by 2 bases and J by 3 bases, with 8 bases between them. The CDR3 sequence: CASSELPHYNEQFF. DNA of the CDR3: TGTGCCAGCAGTGAACTCCCACACTACAATGAGCAGTTCTTC.

This rearrangement joins TRBV5-8 to TRBJ1-6; a possible D gene is TRBD1 (6 bases). Trimming left V 1 base short and J 6 bases short, with 23 bases between. This CDR3 spans 19 amino acids. The germline V gene encodes CDR1 SGHTS and CDR2 YDEGEE. CDR3 protein: CASSLFVRGQWGLNSPLHF. In nucleotides, the CDR3 is TGTGCCAGCAGCTTGTTCGTAAGAGGGCAGTGGGGGCTTAATTCACCCCTCCACTTT.

This chain connects TRBV19 to TRBJ1-2; D is unresolved. Looked up from germline, CDR1 is LNHDA and CDR2 is SQIVND (reference sequence). CDR3 size: 12 residues. Trimming pared 5 bases from V and 6 bases from J, leaving 10 bases between. Here the CDR3 reads CASSPRTDGYTF. The CDR3 region has the DNA TGTGCCAGTAGTCCAAGGACTGATGGCTACACCTTC.

The CDR3 region is CASSQDGGSDTQYF. The CDR3 bases are TGTGCCAGCAGCCAAGATGGAGGTTCAGATACGCAGTATTTT. The genes are TRBV4-2 and TRBJ2-3, with a possible D match to TRBD2 (5 bases). The germline V gene has CDR1 LGHNA and CDR2 YNFKEQ. Deletions cut 0 bases from V and 4 bases from J, with 8 bases between. The CDR3 totals 14 residues.

V is TRBV29-1 and J is TRBJ1-1; D perhaps matches TRBD1 (6 bases). CDR3 length: 15 residues. The germline V gene has CDR1 SQVTM and CDR2 ANQGSEA. The V end was cut by 7 bases, the J end by 0 bases, with 18 bases between. The CDR3, as DNA: TGCAGCGCCAAAGACAAGGGGGGGCTGAACACTGAAGCTTTCTTT. Translated: CSAKDKGGLNTEAFF.

This clone was counted a single time. The V and J genes are TRBV9 and TRBJ2-3, with a weak D call TRBD2 (7 bases). The CDR3 has 15 residues. Germline CDR1 SGDLS, CDR2 YYNGEE. V was shortened by 0 bases and J by 6 bases, with 14 bases between the two germline ends. DNA for the CDR3: TGTGCCAGCAGCGTAGTGGGGGGGCCCTTTGATACGCAGTATTTT. This translates into CASSVVGGPFDTQYF.

This chain joins TRBV19 and TRBJ1-1, with TRBD1 matching 7 bases. The CDR3 is 17 amino acids. The junction had 17 bases not matched to a gene; V was cut back by 9 bases and J by 1 base. Germline V gene sequence: CDR1 LNHDA, CDR2 SQIVND (reference sequence). CDR3 protein: CASGENRDRVWNTEAFF. Here the CDR3 DNA reads TGTGCCAGCGGCGAAAACCGGGACAGAGTGTGGAACACTGAAGCTTTCTTT.

The chain recombines TRBV10-3 with TRBJ1-1; 9 positions agree with TRBD1. The ends lost 2 bases at V and 0 bases at J; junction bases unmatched: 7. The CDR3 runs to 17 residues. The germline V gene has CDR1 ENHRY and CDR2 SYGVKD. CDR3 coding DNA: TGTGCCATCAGTGAGAAACAACAGGGGGCCCTGAACACTGAAGCTTTCTTT. Its translation is CAISEKQQGALNTEAFF.

V usage is TRBV4-2 and J usage is TRBJ2-1, with 8 nucleotides matching TRBD2. The CDR3 loop spans 16 amino acids. The J segment lost 6 bases and the V segment lost 4 bases, leaving 11 bases of the junction unmatched. Germline V gives CDR1 LGHNA, CDR2 YNFKEQ. CDR3 DNA: TGTGCCAGCAGCCTAGGGATTGGCGGGGGGTTCAATGAGCAGTTCTTC. This gives the protein CASSLGIGGGFNEQFF.

The rearrangement uses TRBV12-3 or TRBV12-4 and TRBJ2-1; D not certain. Trimming removed 1 base at V and 8 bases at J, with 9 bases between. CDR3 size: 13 residues. For the CDR3, the DNA is TGTGCCAGCAGTTTAGATTTAGGAGATGAGCAGTTCTTC. It is translated as CASSLDLGDEQFF.